A single sample is the source of the 24 T cell receptor beta chains below, sequenced in a study of T cells in Graves' hyperthyroidism and ophthalmopathy. From RNA transcripts, TCR beta CDR3 regions were amplified. An initial round of RT-PCR targeting the TCR CDR3 relied on the HTBI primer set. TCRdb reanalysed the multiplex PCR reads using MiXCR and keeps one entry per CDR3 protein. The sample consists of 600,000 to 900,000 distinct CDR3 sequences, less than 20% of them appearing once. The sample comprised blood. These receptors came from a man aged 18 to 30 with Graves' hyperthyroidism.

In its sample, this clonotype was seen many times. The gene calls are TRBV28 and TRBJ2-7; D not certain. The CDR3 loop spans 13 amino acids. Germline-derived CDR1 and CDR2 are MDHEN and SYDVKM. Trimming removed 3 bases from V and 2 bases from J, with 8 bases in between. The CDR3 DNA reads as TGTGCCAGCAGTTTGGGTAGCACCTACGAGCAGTACTTC. This translates into CASSLGSTYEQYF.

This clonotype was observed many times. The chain carries TRBV12-3 or TRBV12-4 and TRBJ1-1, with TRBD1 matching over 11 bases. V shed 5 bases and J 6 bases; nucleotides not matched to a gene: 11. The CDR3 runs 16 residues. CDR3 in amino acids: CASSAFSPGQGAEAFF. CDR3 nucleotide sequence: TGTGCCAGCAGTGCTTTTTCCCCGGGACAGGGGGCTGAAGCTTTCTTT.

Of note for this clonotype: At one of its ends the junction is not consistent with the germline gene, which may arise from a read error. The rearrangement uses TRBV6-1 and TRBJ2-2; no clear D. The CDR3 consists of 15 residues. Per germline, CDR1 MNHNS and CDR2 SASEGT. CDR3 amino acids: CASSKALANTGELFF. Here the CDR3 DNA reads TGTGCCAGCAGTAAAGCTCTAGCGAACACCGGGGAGCTGTTTTTT.

Worth noting for this clonotype: A much larger clone lies one base from this, so it may be a read error. The genes are TRBV5-6 and TRBJ2-7; TRBD2 might be the D (5 bases). The V gene's germline CDR1 is SGHDT and CDR2 YYEEEE. Trimming left V 6 bases short and J 2 bases short, with 15 bases between. This CDR3 has 14 residues. CDR3 in DNA: TGTGCCAGCATCCCCGAGCCCGGGGCCTACGAGCAGTACTTC. Its translation is CASIPEPGAYEQYF.

This clonotype was observed at least ten times. V gene TRBV12-3 or TRBV12-4 combines with J gene TRBJ2-3, with 11 bases fitting TRBD1. With V trimmed by 8 bases and J by 1 base, 8 bases remained unmatched. The CDR3 is 16 residues long. CDR3 coding DNA: TGTGCCAGCGGGACAGGGGGTTTTCAGGGCACAGATACGCAGTATTTT. Translating it yields CASGTGGFQGTDTQYF.

The CDR3 loop reads CASSLRPSPPYNEQFF. The CDR3 nucleotides read TGTGCCAGCAGCTTGAGGCCGAGCCCCCCCTACAATGAGCAGTTCTTC. V gene TRBV7-9 combines with J gene TRBJ2-1; no reliable D call. This CDR3 region has 16 residues. V lost 3 bases and J 2 bases, leaving 14 bases between the germline ends. CDR1 and CDR2 from the germline V gene are SEHNR and FQNEAQ (reference sequence).

Regarding this clonotype: At one end the junction does not follow the germline gene, possibly because of a read error. This chain joins TRBV11-3 and TRBJ2-7; TRBD2 agrees at 7 bases. The CDR3 is made up of 17 amino acids. Germline V gene lookup returns CDR1 SGHNT and CDR2 YENEEA. The CDR3 spells CASSLDSASGVSYERYF. CDR3 coding DNA: TGTGCCAGCAGCTTAGATAGTGCTAGCGGAGTCTCCTACGAGCGGTACTTC.

This clonotype was detected many times. The J gene is TRBJ2-1, the V gene TRBV7-2; no clear D. V lost 3 bases, J lost 8 bases, and 11 bases lay in between. The length of the CDR3 is 13 residues. Germline V lookup: CDR1 SGHTA, CDR2 FQGNSA. CDR3 region: CASSLERVDEQFF. The CDR3 DNA sequence: TGTGCCAGCAGCTTGGAAAGGGTGGATGAGCAGTTCTTC. The whole variable domain, remainder taken from reference TRBV7-2 and TRBJ2-1, is GAGVSQSPSNKVTEKGKDVELRCDPISGHTALYWYRQSLGQGLEFLIYFQGNSAPDKSGLPSDRFSAERTGGSVSTLTIQRTQQEDSAVYLCASSLERVDEQFFGPGTRLTVL.

This clonotype has just a few counts. The chain is built from TRBV20-1 and TRBJ2-1, with D hard to call. V lost 5 bases, J lost 4 bases, and 12 bases lay in between. The CDR3 has 13 residues. CDR1 and CDR2 (germline): DFQATT, SNEGSKA (reference sequence). The CDR3: CSAQRDGYNEQFF. In DNA form, the CDR3 reads TGCAGTGCTCAGAGAGACGGATACAATGAGCAGTTCTTC.

The chain joins TRBV19 to TRBJ1-1; 7 bases align to TRBD1. Germline trimming cut 3 bases from V and 2 bases from J; bases unmatched to any gene: 9. CDR1 is LNHDA and CDR2 is SQIVND in the germline V gene (reference sequence). The CDR3 is made up of 16 amino acids. The CDR3 DNA reads as TGTGCCAGTAGTATGGATTCCGGGACAGTCAACACTGAAGCTTTCTTT. This translates into CASSMDSGTVNTEAFF.

The sample holds a few counts of this clonotype. A much larger clone differs by one base, so this may be a read error. Lacking the conserved final phenylalanine or tryptophan, this CDR3 likely reflects a read error. The rearrangement joins TRBV30 to TRBJ1-1, with D possibly matching TRBD1 (6 bases). Germline lookup yields CDR1 GTSNPN and CDR2 SVGIG (reference sequence). The V end lost 2 bases, the J end lost 1 base, and 8 bases lay between the germline ends. The CDR3 runs 13 residues. CDR3 sequence (DNA): TGTGCCTGGAGTAGGACAGCGAACACTGAAGCTTTCTCT. This encodes CAWSRTANTEAFS.

This clonotype has a handful of counts. The chain links TRBV20-1 to TRBJ2-1, with unresolved D. Trimming took off 1 base at V and 12 bases at J, with 7 bases between the two ends. This CDR3 is built from 10 residues. The V gene's germline CDR1 is DFQATT and CDR2 SNEGSKA (reference sequence). CDR3 DNA sequence: TGCAGTGCTAGAGTTCCAGGGCAGTTCTTC. It specifies CSARVPGQFF.

A remark on this clonotype: The junction does not match germline at one end; this may be a read error. CDR3 nucleotide sequence: TGTACCATCAGTGACCGAGAGAACGAGCAGTACTTC. Protein product: CTISDRENEQYF. This rearrangement joins TRBV10-3 to TRBJ2-7, with D unresolved. The CDR3 sequence is 12 residues long. Germline V gene data show CDR1 as ENHRY and CDR2 as SYGVKD.

On this clonotype: This may be a read error: a much more frequent sequence differs by one nucleotide. The chain has TRBV5-1 and TRBJ2-7; 7 bases agree with TRBD2. Germline V lookup: CDR1 SGHRS, CDR2 YFSETQ. J gave up 5 bases and V 0 bases, and 5 bases lay outside the gene matches. This CDR3 is 14 amino acids long. This chain's CDR3 is CASSLAGGRDEQYF. In DNA, the CDR3 is TGCGCCAGCAGCTTGGCGGGAGGAAGGGACGAGCAGTACTTC.

V gene TRBV18 combines with J gene TRBJ2-6; D is ambiguous. CDR1 and CDR2 (germline): KGHSH, LQKENI. This CDR3 contains 19 residues. V was trimmed by 3 bases and J by 1 base, leaving 19 bases between them. The CDR3 reads CASSPRFPAIMSGANVLTF. The CDR3 DNA sequence: TGTGCCAGCTCACCTAGATTTCCCGCTATCATGTCTGGGGCCAACGTCCTGACTTTC. Full variable domain (rest looked up from reference TRBV18 and TRBJ2-6): NAGVMQNPRHLVRRRGQEARLRCSPMKGHSHVYWYRQLPEEGLKFMVYLQKENIIDESGMPKERFSAEFPKEGPSILRIQQVVRGDSAAYFCASSPRFPAIMSGANVLTFGAGSRLTVL.

This clonotype was detected a few times. V is TRBV7-3 and J is TRBJ2-2; D perhaps matches TRBD1 (7 bases). This CDR3 comprises 15 residues. V gave up 5 bases and J gave up 4 bases, with 14 bases separating them. Germline CDR1 is SGHTA and CDR2 is FQGTGA. The CDR3 here is CASSPGGQGTGELFF. In DNA, the CDR3 is TGTGCCAGCAGCCCAGGGGGGCAGGGCACCGGGGAGCTGTTTTTT.

The chain combines TRBV29-1 with TRBJ2-7; 9 nucleotides agree with TRBD1. Germline lookup yields CDR1 SQVTM and CDR2 ANQGSEA. CDR3 length: 13 residues. Trimming removed 6 bases from V and 1 base from J; junction bases left unmatched: 4. The CDR3, as DNA: TGCAGCGTGACAGGGGGAAAGTCCTACGAGCAGTACTTC. Its protein is CSVTGGKSYEQYF.

This sequence joins TRBV20-1 and TRBJ2-1, with a possible D match to TRBD2 (6 bases). CDR1 DFQATT and CDR2 SNEGSKA come from the germline V gene (reference sequence). V was shortened by 0 bases and J by 4 bases, with 16 bases between the two germline ends. The CDR3 length is 16 residues. CDR3 DNA: TGCAGTGCTAGAGATACGAGGGAGGACCTATACAATGAGCAGTTCTTC. It yields the protein CSARDTREDLYNEQFF.

The chain recombines TRBV2 with TRBJ1-6; possible D gene TRBD1, 6 bases. Trimming removed 8 bases from V and 16 bases from J, with 18 bases in between. Germline V gene lookup returns CDR1 SNHLY and CDR2 FYNNEI. CDR3 length: 12 amino acids. The CDR3 DNA reads as TGTGCCAGCCGTAGAATCACAGGGATGCTCCACTTT. As protein: CASRRITGMLHF.

This clonotype was counted many times. The rearrangement links TRBV7-6 to TRBJ2-3, with D perhaps TRBD2 (6 bases). The CDR3 extends over 16 amino acids. V dropped 5 bases and J dropped 0 bases, with 15 bases sitting between them. Germline-derived CDR1 and CDR2 are SGHVS and FNYEAQ. The CDR3 DNA is TGTGCCAGCAGCCGCATTACTAGCTTTAGCACAGATACGCAGTATTTT. Amino acid sequence: CASSRITSFSTDTQYF. The full variable domain, its missing parts supplied by reference TRBV7-6 and TRBJ2-3, is GAGVSQSPRYKVTKRGQDVALRCDPISGHVSLYWYRQALGQGPEFLTYFNYEAQQDKSGLPNDRFSAERPEGSISTLTIQRTEQRDSAMYRCASSRITSFSTDTQYFGPGTRLTVL.

The chain recombines TRBV29-1 with TRBJ2-2; maybe TRBD2 (6 bases). V dropped 4 bases and J dropped 5 bases, with 11 bases sitting between them. The CDR3 is 13 amino acids. Per the germline V gene, CDR1 is SQVTM and CDR2 is ANQGSEA. In DNA form, the CDR3 reads TGCAGCGTTGTTACGGGGGAGACCGGGGAGCTGTTTTTT. Encoded protein: CSVVTGETGELFF.

The V and J genes are TRBV24-1 and TRBJ2-7, with a weak D call TRBD1 (6 bases). This CDR3 has 15 amino acids. CDR1 and CDR2 from the germline V gene are KGHDR and SFDVKD. Trimming took off 3 bases at V and 0 bases at J, with 11 bases between the two ends. This chain's CDR3 is CATSDGGRDSYEQYF. The CDR3 DNA sequence: TGTGCCACCAGTGATGGGGGCAGGGACTCCTACGAGCAGTACTTC.

The chain has TRBV6-4 and TRBJ1-4, with D tentatively TRBD1 (6 bases). Trimming took 6 bases from V and 5 from J, leaving 10 bases between them. The CDR3 extends over 13 amino acids. Germline loops: CDR1 MRHNA, CDR2 SNTAGT. CDR3 in DNA: TGTGCCAGCAGAGGACAGATAAATGAAAAACTGTTTTTT. It is translated as CASRGQINEKLFF.

In its sample, this clonotype was seen many times. The chain couples TRBV6-2 or TRBV6-3 to TRBJ2-7; a possible D gene is TRBD1 (6 bases). CDR1 and CDR2 (germline): MNHEY, SVGEGT. V lost 5 bases, J lost 6 bases, and 17 bases lay in between. CDR3 length equals 14 residues. The CDR3 region is CASSPGHKGGEQYF. As DNA, the CDR3 is TGTGCCAGCAGTCCGGGACACAAAGGGGGCGAGCAGTACTTC.